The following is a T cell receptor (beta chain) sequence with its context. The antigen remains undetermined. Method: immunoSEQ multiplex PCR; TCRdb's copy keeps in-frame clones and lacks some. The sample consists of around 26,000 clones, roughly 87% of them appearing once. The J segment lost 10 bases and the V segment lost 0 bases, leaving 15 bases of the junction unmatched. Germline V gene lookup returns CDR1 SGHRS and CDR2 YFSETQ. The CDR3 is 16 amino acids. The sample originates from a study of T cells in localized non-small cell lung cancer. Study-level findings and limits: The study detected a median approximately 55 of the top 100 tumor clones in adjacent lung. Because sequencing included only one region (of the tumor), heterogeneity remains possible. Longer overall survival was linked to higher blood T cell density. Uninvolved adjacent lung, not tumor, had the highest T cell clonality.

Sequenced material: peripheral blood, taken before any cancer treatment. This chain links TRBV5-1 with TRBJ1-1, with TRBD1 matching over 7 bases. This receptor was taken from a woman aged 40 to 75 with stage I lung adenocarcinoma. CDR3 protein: CASSLVGGGPVGGAFF. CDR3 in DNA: TGCGCCAGCAGCTTGGTAGGAGGGGGCCCTGTTGGTGGAGCTTTCTTT.